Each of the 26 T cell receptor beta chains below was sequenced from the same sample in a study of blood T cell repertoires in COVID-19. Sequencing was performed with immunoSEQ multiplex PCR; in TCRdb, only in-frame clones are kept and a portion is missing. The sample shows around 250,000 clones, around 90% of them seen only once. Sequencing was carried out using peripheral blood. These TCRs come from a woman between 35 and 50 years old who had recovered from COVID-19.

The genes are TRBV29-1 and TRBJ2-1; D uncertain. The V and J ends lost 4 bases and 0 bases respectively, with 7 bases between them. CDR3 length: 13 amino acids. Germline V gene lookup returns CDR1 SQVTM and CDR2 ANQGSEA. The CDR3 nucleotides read TGCAGCGTTGGCAGTGCCTCCTACAATGAGCAGTTCTTC. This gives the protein CSVGSASYNEQFF.

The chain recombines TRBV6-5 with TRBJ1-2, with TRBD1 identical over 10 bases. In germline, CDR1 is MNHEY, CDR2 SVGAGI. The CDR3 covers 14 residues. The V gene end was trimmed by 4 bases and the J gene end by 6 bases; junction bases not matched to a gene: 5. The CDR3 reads CASSSTTGGHGYTF. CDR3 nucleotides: TGTGCCAGCAGTTCGACGACAGGGGGCCATGGCTACACCTTC.

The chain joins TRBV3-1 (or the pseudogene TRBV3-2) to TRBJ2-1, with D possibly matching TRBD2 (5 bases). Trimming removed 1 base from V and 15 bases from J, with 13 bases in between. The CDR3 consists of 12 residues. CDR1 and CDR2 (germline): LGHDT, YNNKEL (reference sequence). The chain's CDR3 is CASSQGGRGSFF. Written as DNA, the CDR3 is TGTGCCAGCAGCCAAGGAGGGAGAGGTTCGTTCTTC.

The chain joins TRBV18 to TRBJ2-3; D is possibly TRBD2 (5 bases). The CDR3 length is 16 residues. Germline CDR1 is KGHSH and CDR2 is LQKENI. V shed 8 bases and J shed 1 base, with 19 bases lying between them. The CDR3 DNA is TGTGCCAGCCGTCCCGTGGAGGCACCCGGCACAGATACGCAGTATTTT. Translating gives CASRPVEAPGTDTQYF. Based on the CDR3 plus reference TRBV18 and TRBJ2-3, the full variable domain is NAGVMQNPRHLVRRRGQEARLRCSPMKGHSHVYWYRQLPEEGLKFMVYLQKENIIDESGMPKERFSAEFPKEGPSILRIQQVVRGDSAAYFCASRPVEAPGTDTQYFGPGTRLTVL.

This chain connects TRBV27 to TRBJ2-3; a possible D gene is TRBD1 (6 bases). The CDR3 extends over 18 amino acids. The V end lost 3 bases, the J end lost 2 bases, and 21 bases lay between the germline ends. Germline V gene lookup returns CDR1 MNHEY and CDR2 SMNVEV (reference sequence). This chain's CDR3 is CASSLFWYRDRATDTQYF. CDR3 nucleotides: TGTGCCAGCAGTTTGTTTTGGTACAGGGATCGCGCCACAGATACGCAGTATTTT.

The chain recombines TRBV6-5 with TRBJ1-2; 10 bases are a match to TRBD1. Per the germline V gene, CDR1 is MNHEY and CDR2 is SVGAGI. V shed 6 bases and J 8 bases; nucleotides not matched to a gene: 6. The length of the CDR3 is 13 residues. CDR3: CASSPDRGRGYTF. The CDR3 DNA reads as TGTGCCAGCAGCCCCGACAGGGGGCGAGGCTACACCTTC.

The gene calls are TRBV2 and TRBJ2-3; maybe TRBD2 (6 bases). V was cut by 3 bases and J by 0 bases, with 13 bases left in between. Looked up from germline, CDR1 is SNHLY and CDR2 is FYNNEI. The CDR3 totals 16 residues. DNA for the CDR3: TGTGCCAGCAGTGAGGCCGCGGGGATTAGCACAGATACGCAGTATTTT. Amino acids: CASSEAAGISTDTQYF. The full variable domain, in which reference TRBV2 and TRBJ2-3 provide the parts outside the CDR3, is EPEVTQTPSHQVTQMGQEVILRCVPISNHLYFYWYRQILGQKVEFLVSFYNNEISEKSEIFDDQFSVERPDGSNFTLKIRSTKLEDSAMYFCASSEAAGISTDTQYFGPGTRLTVL.

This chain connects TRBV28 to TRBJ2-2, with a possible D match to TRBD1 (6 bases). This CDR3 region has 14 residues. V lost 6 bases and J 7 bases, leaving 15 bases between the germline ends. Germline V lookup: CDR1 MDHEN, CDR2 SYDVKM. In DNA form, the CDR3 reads TGTGCCAGCAGCCTCCCAGGGGTAGGCGGGGAGCTGTTTTTT. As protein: CASSLPGVGGELFF.

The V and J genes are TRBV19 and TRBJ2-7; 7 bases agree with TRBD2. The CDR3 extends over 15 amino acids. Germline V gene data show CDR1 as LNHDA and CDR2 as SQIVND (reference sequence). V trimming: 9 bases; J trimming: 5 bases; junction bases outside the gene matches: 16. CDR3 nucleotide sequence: TGTGCCAGCCGACGTACGGGCGGGAGTACCCACGAGCAGTACTTC. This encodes CASRRTGGSTHEQYF.

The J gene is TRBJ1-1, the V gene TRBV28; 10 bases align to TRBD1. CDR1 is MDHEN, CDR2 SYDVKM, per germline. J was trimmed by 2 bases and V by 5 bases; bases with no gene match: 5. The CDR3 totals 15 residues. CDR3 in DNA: TGTGCCAGCAGTCCCGGGACAGGGGCTAACACTGAAGCTTTCTTT. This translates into CASSPGTGANTEAFF.

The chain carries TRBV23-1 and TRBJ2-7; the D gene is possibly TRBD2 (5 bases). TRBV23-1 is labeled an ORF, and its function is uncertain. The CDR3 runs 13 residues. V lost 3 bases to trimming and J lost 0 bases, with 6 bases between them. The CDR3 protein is CASSHLASYEQYF. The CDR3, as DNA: TGCGCCAGCAGTCATCTAGCCTCCTACGAGCAGTACTTC.

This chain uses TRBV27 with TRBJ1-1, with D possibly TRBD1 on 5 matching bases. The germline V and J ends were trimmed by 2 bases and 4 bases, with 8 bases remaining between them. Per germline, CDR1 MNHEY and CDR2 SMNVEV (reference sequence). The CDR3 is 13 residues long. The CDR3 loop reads CASSLAGGTEAFF. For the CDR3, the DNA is TGTGCCAGCAGTTTAGCGGGGGGCACTGAAGCTTTCTTT.

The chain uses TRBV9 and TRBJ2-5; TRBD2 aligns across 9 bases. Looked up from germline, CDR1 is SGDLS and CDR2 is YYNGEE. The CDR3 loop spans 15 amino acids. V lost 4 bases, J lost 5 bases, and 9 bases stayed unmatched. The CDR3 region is CASSFGTSLGETQYF. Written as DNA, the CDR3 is TGTGCCAGCAGCTTCGGGACTAGCTTGGGGGAGACCCAGTACTTC. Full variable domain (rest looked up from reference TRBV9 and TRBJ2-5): DSGVTQTPKHLITATGQRVTLRCSPRSGDLSVYWYQQSLDQGLQFLIQYYNGEERAKGNILERFSAQQFPDLHSELNLSSLELGDSALYFCASSFGTSLGETQYFGPGTRLLVL.

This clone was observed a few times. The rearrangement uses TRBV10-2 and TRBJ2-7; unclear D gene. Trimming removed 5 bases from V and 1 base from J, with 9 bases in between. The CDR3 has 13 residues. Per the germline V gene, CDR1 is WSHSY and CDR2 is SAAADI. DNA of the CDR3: TGCGCCAGCAGTACGACACGTTCCTACGAGCAGTACTTC. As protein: CASSTTRSYEQYF.

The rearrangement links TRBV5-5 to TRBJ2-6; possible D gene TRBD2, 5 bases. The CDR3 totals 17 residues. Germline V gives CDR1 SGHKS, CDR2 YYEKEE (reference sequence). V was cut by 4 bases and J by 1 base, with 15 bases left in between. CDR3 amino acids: CASSPHVRGSGANVLTF. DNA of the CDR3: TGTGCCAGCAGCCCCCACGTACGGGGATCTGGGGCCAACGTCCTGACTTTC.

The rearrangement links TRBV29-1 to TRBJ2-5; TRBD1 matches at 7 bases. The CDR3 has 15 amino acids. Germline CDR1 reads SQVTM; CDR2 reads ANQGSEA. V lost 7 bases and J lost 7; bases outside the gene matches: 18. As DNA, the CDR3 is TGCAGCGCCGCTGACAGGGCAGGGGGAATTGTGACCCAGTACTTC. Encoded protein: CSAADRAGGIVTQYF.

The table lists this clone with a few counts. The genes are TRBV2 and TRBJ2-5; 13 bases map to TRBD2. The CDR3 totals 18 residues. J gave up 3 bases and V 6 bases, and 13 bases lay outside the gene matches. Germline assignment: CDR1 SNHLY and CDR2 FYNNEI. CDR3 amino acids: CASSPDPWTSGSKETQYF. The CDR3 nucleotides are TGTGCCAGCAGCCCCGATCCCTGGACTAGCGGGAGTAAAGAGACCCAGTACTTC.

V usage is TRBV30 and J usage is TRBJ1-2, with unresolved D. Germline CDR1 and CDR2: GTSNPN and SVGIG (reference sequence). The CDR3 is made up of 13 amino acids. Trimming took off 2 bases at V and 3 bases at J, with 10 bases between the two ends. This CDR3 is CAWSKLSHYGYTF. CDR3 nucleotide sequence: TGTGCCTGGAGTAAACTCTCGCACTATGGCTACACCTTC.

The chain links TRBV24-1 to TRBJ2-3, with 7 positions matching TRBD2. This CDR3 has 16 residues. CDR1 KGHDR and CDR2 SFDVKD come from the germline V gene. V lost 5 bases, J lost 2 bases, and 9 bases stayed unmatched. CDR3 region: CATSAGGNLITDTQYF. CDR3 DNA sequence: TGTGCCACCAGTGCGGGGGGAAATCTTATCACAGATACGCAGTATTTT.

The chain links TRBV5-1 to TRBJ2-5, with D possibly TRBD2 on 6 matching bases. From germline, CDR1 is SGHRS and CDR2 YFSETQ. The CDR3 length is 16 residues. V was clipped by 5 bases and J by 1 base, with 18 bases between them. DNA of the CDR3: TGCGCCAGCAGTCGGGGTGGGCAGGGAGGCCAAGAGACCCAGTACTTC. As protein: CASSRGGQGGQETQYF.

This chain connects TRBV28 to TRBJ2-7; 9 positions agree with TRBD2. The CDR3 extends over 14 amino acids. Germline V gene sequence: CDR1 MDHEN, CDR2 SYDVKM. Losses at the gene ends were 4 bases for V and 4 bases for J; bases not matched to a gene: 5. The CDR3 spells CASSSLAGLYEQYF. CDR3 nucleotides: TGTGCCAGCAGTTCCCTAGCGGGACTGTACGAGCAGTACTTC.

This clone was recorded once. CDR3 amino acids: CAWSVTGNQPQHF. DNA for the CDR3: TGTGCCTGGAGTGTAACCGGGAATCAGCCCCAGCATTTT. This sequence joins TRBV30 and TRBJ1-5; no clear D. Germline assignment: CDR1 GTSNPN and CDR2 SVGIG (reference sequence). Between the trimmed V and J ends, which lost 0 bases and 4 bases, there was a span of 7 bases. This CDR3 is 13 amino acids long. Full variable domain (missing parts from reference TRBV30 and TRBJ1-5): SQTIHQWPATLVQPVGSPLSLECTVEGTSNPNLYWYRQAAGRGLQLLFYSVGIGQISSEVPQNLSASRPQDRQFILSSKKLLLSDSGFYLCAWSVTGNQPQHFGDGTRLSIL.

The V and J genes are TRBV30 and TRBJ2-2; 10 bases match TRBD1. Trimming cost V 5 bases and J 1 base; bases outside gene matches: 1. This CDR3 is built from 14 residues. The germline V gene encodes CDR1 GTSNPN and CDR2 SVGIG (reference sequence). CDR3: CAWDRGQNTGELFF. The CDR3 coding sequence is TGTGCCTGGGACAGGGGGCAGAACACCGGGGAGCTGTTTTTT.

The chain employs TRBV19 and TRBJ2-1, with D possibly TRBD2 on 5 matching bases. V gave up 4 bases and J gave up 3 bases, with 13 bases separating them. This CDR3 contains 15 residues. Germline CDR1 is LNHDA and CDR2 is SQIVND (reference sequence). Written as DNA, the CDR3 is TGTGCCAGTAGTACACATAGCGTCAACTACAATGAGCAGTTCTTC. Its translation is CASSTHSVNYNEQFF. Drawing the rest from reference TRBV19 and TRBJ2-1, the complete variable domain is DGGITQSPKYLFRKEGQNVTLSCEQNLNHDAMYWYRQDPGQGLRLIYYSQIVNDFQKGDIAEGYSVSREKKESFPLTVTSAQKNPTAFYLCASSTHSVNYNEQFFGPGTRLTVL.

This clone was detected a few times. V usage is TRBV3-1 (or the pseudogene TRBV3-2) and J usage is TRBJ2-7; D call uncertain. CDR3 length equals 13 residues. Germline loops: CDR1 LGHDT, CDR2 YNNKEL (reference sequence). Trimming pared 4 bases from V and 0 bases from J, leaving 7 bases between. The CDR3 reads CASSPSPSYEQYF. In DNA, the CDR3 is TGTGCCAGCAGCCCCTCCCCCTCCTACGAGCAGTACTTC.

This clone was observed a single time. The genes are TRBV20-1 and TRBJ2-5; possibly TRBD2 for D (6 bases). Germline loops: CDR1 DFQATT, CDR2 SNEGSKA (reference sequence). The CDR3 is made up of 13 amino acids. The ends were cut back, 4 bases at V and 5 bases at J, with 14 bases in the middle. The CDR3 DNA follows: TGCAGTGCTATTGACGGGAGAACGGAGACCCAGTACTTC. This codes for CSAIDGRTETQYF.